This T cell receptor (beta chain) emerged from a study of CD8+ T cells in alopecia areata. Germline V lookup: CDR1 SGHTA, CDR2 FQGNSA. CDR3 length equals 14 residues. Trimming took off 1 base at V and 0 bases at J, with 7 bases between the two ends. Specified treatment: oral pan-JAK inhibitor, 5-10 mg twice daily. About this clone itself: The antigen is undetermined.

Study-wide findings and caveats: Both scalp clonality and the expanded CD8+ clones among the top 100 showed a significant decrease with tofacitinib. Sequencing of scalp tissue also captures the resident alphabeta T cells of normal skin.

In each case, RNA was isolated and then reverse transcribed into cDNA as the sequencing template. TCRdb keeps only in-frame clones here, not all; method: immunoSEQ multiplex PCR. The sample carries roughly 210,000 clones, roughly 40% recorded once. The input for sequencing was CD4+ T cells sorted from blood, taken at approximately week 36, from a patient treated with tofacitinib. The chain combines TRBV7-2 with TRBJ2-7; no clear D gene. The TCR comes from a human donor with alopecia areata. The CDR3 DNA follows: TGTGCCAGCAGCTTAGGGCCGGTCTCCTACGAGCAGTACTTC. Translated: CASSLGPVSYEQYF.